The 9 T cell receptor beta chains listed next were all sequenced from one sample in a study of T cells expressing NK-cell markers. TCRdb derives one entry per CDR3 protein from the 5' RACE reads, leaving out DNA. The sample is made up of some 500,000 distinct CDR3 sequences, and the top ten hold almost 1.5% of it. The sequenced sample was blood T cells: a sorted CD56 or NKG2C T cell subset, CD4+ or CD8+ T cells, or bulk PBMC T cells (not recorded which). These receptors were collected from a woman aged 50 to 60 in good health.

The chain combines TRBV20-1 with TRBJ2-5; as DNA is missing, the TRBD2 call by TCRdb cannot be tested. Per the germline V gene, CDR1 is DFQATT and CDR2 is SNEGSKA (reference sequence). The CDR3 extends over 15 amino acids. CDR3 sequence reads: CSATGGRNLQETQYF.

The chain combines TRBV13 with TRBJ2-7; TCRdb calls TRBD1, which cannot be checked without DNA. Germline V gives CDR1 PRHDT, CDR2 FYEKMQ (reference sequence). The CDR3 spans 13 residues. This CDR3 is CASKQTGNYEQYF.

V usage is TRBV20-1 and J usage is TRBJ1-6. Per the germline V gene, CDR1 is DFQATT and CDR2 is SNEGSKA (reference sequence). This CDR3 contains 16 residues. The CDR3: CSASPTSRTYNSPLHF.

V usage is TRBV12-3 or TRBV12-4 and J usage is TRBJ2-3; TCRdb's D call of TRBD2 is untestable without DNA. This CDR3 is built from 16 residues. The CDR3 is CASRRGLADRRDTQYF.

The chain combines TRBV10-1 with TRBJ2-3. Germline V lookup: CDR1 WNHNN, CDR2 SYGVQD (reference sequence). The CDR3 is made up of 16 amino acids. CDR3 loop: CASSERDLQSTDTQYF.

The chain employs TRBV7-9 and TRBJ2-4. This CDR3 region has 14 residues. Germline assignment: CDR1 SEHNR and CDR2 FQNEAQ (reference sequence). CDR3 loop: CASTWGAAKNIQYF.

The chain recombines TRBV9 with TRBJ1-5; TCRdb selects TRBD1, and the lack of DNA leaves this call unchecked. The CDR3 spans 13 residues. Germline V gene data show CDR1 as SGDLS and CDR2 as YYNGEE. CDR3 protein: CASSRGGLQPQHF.

V is TRBV9 and J is TRBJ2-5; TCRdb reports TRBD2, a call that lacks DNA to check it against. CDR3 length: 16 amino acids. CDR1 and CDR2 from the germline V gene are SGDLS and YYNGEE. CDR3 loop: CASSVGVSGKEETQYF. The full variable domain, rest sourced from reference TRBV9 and TRBJ2-5, is DSGVTQTPKHLITATGQRVTLRCSPRSGDLSVYWYQQSLDQGLQFLIQYYNGEERAKGNILERFSAQQFPDLHSELNLSSLELGDSALYFCASSVGVSGKEETQYFGPGTRLLVL.

The chain combines TRBV18 with TRBJ2-5; without DNA, the TCRdb call of TRBD1 cannot be checked. The CDR3 runs to 15 residues. CDR1 and CDR2 from the germline V gene are KGHSH and LQKENI. CDR3 residues: CASSRDRGLEETQYF.